Below are 9 T cell receptor beta chains sequenced from a single sample in a study of OX40 agonist ivuxolimab in advanced cancers. The table came from immunoSEQ multiplex PCR; TCRdb's copy has only in-frame clones and leaves some out. The profile shows 70,000 to 95,000 clones, about 91% of them singletons. The material was CD4+ or CD8+ T cells sorted from blood, obtained in a trial of the OX40 agonist ivuxolimab. The source is an adult with an advanced solid tumor such as melanoma, head and neck, liver or kidney cancer.

The J gene is TRBJ1-6, the V gene TRBV30; the match to TRBD1 covers 7 bases. With V trimmed by 2 bases and J by 5 bases, 9 bases remained unmatched. Germline CDR1 reads GTSNPN; CDR2 reads SVGIG (reference sequence). This CDR3 is 16 amino acids long. The CDR3 loop is CAWSQGLGQNNSPLHF. In DNA form, the CDR3 reads TGTGCCTGGAGTCAGGGACTGGGACAGAATAATTCACCCCTCCACTTT.

This rearrangement joins TRBV5-1 to TRBJ2-7; the match to TRBD2 covers 11 bases. Germline V gene sequence: CDR1 SGHRS, CDR2 YFSETQ. This CDR3 spans 14 amino acids. Germline trimming cut 5 bases from V and 11 bases from J; bases unmatched to any gene: 12. The CDR3, as DNA: TGCGCCAGCAGAACGACTAGCGGGACCTTTGATGAGTACTTC. The encoded protein is CASRTTSGTFDEYF.

This clone was recorded only once. V and J are TRBV6-1 and TRBJ2-7; D gene unclear. The CDR3 length is 13 residues. Germline CDR1 is MNHNS and CDR2 is SASEGT. Trimming stripped 4 bases from V and 2 bases from J, with 9 bases between. The CDR3, as DNA: TGTGCCAGCAGTGCTAAAGGGACCTACGAGCAGTACTTC. Translation: CASSAKGTYEQYF.

This sequence joins TRBV19 and TRBJ1-2; TRBD1 aligns across 8 bases. Looked up from germline, CDR1 is LNHDA and CDR2 is SQIVND (reference sequence). This CDR3 spans 12 amino acids. For the CDR3, the DNA is TGTGATAGCGGACAGGGCGTCGATGGCTACACCTTC. Its protein is CDSGQGVDGYTF.

The genes are TRBV7-9 and TRBJ1-1; D not certain. This CDR3 has 11 amino acids. The V and J ends lost 5 bases and 7 bases respectively, with 8 bases between them. Germline V gene sequence: CDR1 SEHNR, CDR2 FQNEAQ (reference sequence). Here the CDR3 DNA reads TGTGCCAGCAGCCAAGAACTTGAAGCTTTCTTT. It yields the protein CASSQELEAFF.

V is TRBV28 and J is TRBJ2-7; 10 positions match TRBD1. The germline CDR1 and CDR2 sequences are MDHEN and SYDVKM. The junction had 6 bases not matched to a gene; V was cut back by 7 bases and J by 3 bases. This CDR3 is built from 14 residues. CDR3 in amino acids: CASTSGQGVYEQYF. DNA for the CDR3: TGTGCCAGCACCTCAGGACAGGGGGTCTACGAGCAGTACTTC.

A few counts support this clone. V is TRBV5-4 and J is TRBJ2-7, with 12 bases matching TRBD2. V shed 4 bases, J shed 6 bases, and the junction held 8 bases outside the gene matches. The germline V gene encodes CDR1 SGHNT and CDR2 YYREEE (reference sequence). The CDR3 length is 15 residues. CDR3 amino acids: CASSPGLAGLTEQYF. The CDR3 region has the DNA TGTGCCAGCAGCCCGGGACTAGCGGGCCTAACCGAGCAGTACTTC.

The V call is TRBV2, the J call TRBJ2-5; D is undetermined. The germline V and J ends were trimmed by 5 bases and 5 bases, with 18 bases remaining between them. Germline CDR1 is SNHLY and CDR2 is FYNNEI. The length of the CDR3 is 15 residues. CDR3 region: CASSTEESLGETQYF. The CDR3 bases are TGTGCCAGCAGTACCGAGGAGTCTCTAGGGGAGACCCAGTACTTC.

In this sample, this clone turned up once. The CDR3 nucleotides read TGTGCCAGCAGTGAACGACTTGCCCAGTACTTC. Amino acids: CASSERLAQYF. The V call is TRBV2, the J call TRBJ2-5; no firm D call. Trimming removed 2 bases at V and 9 bases at J, with 7 bases between. The CDR3 is made up of 11 amino acids. CDR1 is SNHLY and CDR2 is FYNNEI in the germline V gene.